The entry below gives a single T cell receptor (beta chain) sequence along with its context. Its target is not known. The CDR3 runs to 15 residues. Per germline, CDR1 MNHNY and CDR2 SVGAGI (reference sequence). The J segment lost 3 bases and the V segment lost 6 bases, leaving 7 bases of the junction unmatched. Combined were second doses at about 4 or about 12 weeks. The data derive from a study of T cell responses to AZD1222 COVID-19 vaccine. Whole-study results and caveats: The study sampled repertoires only after the peak T cell response.

Libraries were prepared by immunoSEQ multiplex PCR; TCRdb keeps only in-frame clonotypes and omits some of them. Seen here are under 95,000 clones, roughly 90% observed once, and the top ten hold over 1.3%. The source material was peripheral blood, sampled 28 days after the second AZD1222 dose. This clonotype was sampled from an adult who received the AZD1222 COVID-19 vaccine. The chain employs TRBV6-6 and TRBJ2-5; 10 nucleotides agree with TRBD1. CDR3 sequence (DNA): TGTGCCAGCAGCTTTCCCGGGACAGGGGAAGAGACCCAGTACTTC. Its translation: CASSFPGTGEETQYF.